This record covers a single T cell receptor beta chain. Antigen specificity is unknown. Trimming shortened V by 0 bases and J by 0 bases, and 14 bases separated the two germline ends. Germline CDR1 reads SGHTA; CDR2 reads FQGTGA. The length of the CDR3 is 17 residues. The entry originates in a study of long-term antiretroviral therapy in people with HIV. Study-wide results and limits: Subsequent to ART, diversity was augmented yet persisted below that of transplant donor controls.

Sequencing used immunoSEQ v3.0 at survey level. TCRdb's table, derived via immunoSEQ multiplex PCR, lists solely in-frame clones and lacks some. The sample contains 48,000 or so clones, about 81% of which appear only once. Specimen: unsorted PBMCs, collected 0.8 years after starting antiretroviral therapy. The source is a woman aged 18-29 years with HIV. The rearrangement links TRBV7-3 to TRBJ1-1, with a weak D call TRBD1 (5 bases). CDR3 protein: CASSLTRMEGLNTEAFF. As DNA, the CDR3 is TGTGCCAGCAGCTTAACCCGGATGGAGGGGTTGAACACTGAAGCTTTCTTT.